Below are 19 T cell receptor beta chains sequenced from a single sample in a study of shared clonotypes between healthy human individuals. CD8 cells regarded as naive lacked CD45RO, were positively chosen for CCR7, and omitted terminally differentiated effector memory CD45RA+ cells. Only in-frame clones appear in the TCRdb table, and some are missing; sequencing was by immunoSEQ multiplex PCR. The data contain more than 2 million clones, about 95% of them singletons. Material for sequencing was naive CD8+ T cells sorted from blood. The receptors were gathered from a man younger than 35 in good health.

Regarding this clone: The sample contains more than one DNA sequence encoding this CDR3. V gene TRBV6-5 combines with J gene TRBJ2-5, with 8 bases identical to TRBD1. CDR1 MNHEY and CDR2 SVGAGI come from the germline V gene. J lost 2 bases, V lost 0 bases, and 2 bases had no gene match. CDR3 length: 15 amino acids. CDR3 DNA sequence: TGTGCCAGCAGTTACTCGACAGGGGAGCAAGAGACCCAGTACTTC. This sequence encodes CASSYSTGEQETQYF.

V gene TRBV9 combines with J gene TRBJ2-1, with D uncertain. V lost 4 bases and J 8 bases, leaving 10 bases between the germline ends. The CDR3 loop spans 12 amino acids. Looked up from germline, CDR1 is SGDLS and CDR2 is YYNGEE. CDR3 amino acids: CASSLGLDEQFF. CDR3 coding DNA: TGTGCCAGCAGCTTGGGCCTAGATGAGCAGTTCTTC.

Of note for this clone: Additional DNA sequences in this sample encode the identical CDR3. The DNA of the CDR3 is TGTGCCAGCAGCTTTGGGACAGGACTTTACGAGCAGTACTTC. Protein: CASSFGTGLYEQYF. This chain joins TRBV5-6 and TRBJ2-7; 8 bases line up with TRBD1. V gave up 2 bases and J gave up 4 bases; unmatched junction bases: 5. Germline V gene sequence: CDR1 SGHDT, CDR2 YYEEEE. This CDR3 has 14 residues.

Turning to this clone: The same CDR3 can be traced to other DNA sequences in this sample. V and J are TRBV30 and TRBJ2-7; D not resolved. Trimming removed 0 bases from V and 0 bases from J, with 6 bases in between. The length of the CDR3 is 13 residues. Looked up from germline, CDR1 is GTSNPN and CDR2 is SVGIG (reference sequence). For the CDR3, the DNA is TGTGCCTGGAGTGTTGGGCTCTCCTACGAGCAGTACTTC. Its protein product is CAWSVGLSYEQYF.

Of note for this clone: The sample holds other DNA sequences that translate to the same CDR3. CDR3 in amino acids: CASSTAGGPDTQYF. The CDR3 DNA reads as TGTGCCAGCAGTACAGCGGGAGGGCCAGATACGCAGTATTTT. The gene calls are TRBV7-9 and TRBJ2-3, with 10 bases that match TRBD2. Germline loops: CDR1 SEHNR, CDR2 FQNEAQ (reference sequence). Germline trimming cut 6 bases from V and 4 bases from J; bases unmatched to any gene: 4. CDR3 length: 14 residues.

This clone has a single count. The chain uses TRBV2 and TRBJ2-7; D might be TRBD2 (6 bases). CDR1 and CDR2 from the germline V gene are SNHLY and FYNNEI. This CDR3 contains 12 residues. Trimming cost V 7 bases and J 6 bases, with 13 bases left between them. For the CDR3, the DNA is TGTGCCAGCACCGAAGGAGGGCTCGAGCAGTACTTC. As protein: CASTEGGLEQYF. Full variable domain (missing parts from reference TRBV2 and TRBJ2-7): EPEVTQTPSHQVTQMGQEVILRCVPISNHLYFYWYRQILGQKVEFLVSFYNNEISEKSEIFDDQFSVERPDGSNFTLKIRSTKLEDSAMYFCASTEGGLEQYFGPGTRLTVT.

This sequence joins TRBV5-5 and TRBJ2-7; D is uncertain. The CDR3 runs to 14 residues. CDR1 is SGHKS and CDR2 is YYEKEE in the germline V gene (reference sequence). Trimming shortened V by 3 bases and J by 3 bases, and 13 bases separated the two germline ends. CDR3 loop: CASSYFPGFYEQYF. CDR3 nucleotides: TGTGCCAGCAGCTATTTTCCAGGATTCTACGAGCAGTACTTC.

Notes on this clone: Distinct nucleotide sequences in the sample also encode this CDR3. J is TRBJ1-2 and V is TRBV6-5; D remains unclear. CDR1 is MNHEY and CDR2 is SVGAGI in the germline V gene. Between the trimmed V and J ends, which lost 4 bases and 2 bases, there was a span of 8 bases. The CDR3 has 13 amino acids. This CDR3 is CASSFTENYGYTF. The CDR3 nucleotides read TGTGCCAGCAGTTTCACGGAAAACTATGGCTACACCTTC.

The rearrangement links TRBV25-1 to TRBJ1-5; TRBD1 might be the D (5 bases). CDR1 and CDR2 (germline): MGHDK, SYGVNS. The germline V and J ends were trimmed by 4 bases and 0 bases, with 7 bases remaining between them. This CDR3 region has 14 residues. DNA of the CDR3: TGTGCCAGCAGTGCAGGGAATAGCAATCAGCCCCAGCATTTT. Translation: CASSAGNSNQPQHF.

V is TRBV4-3 and J is TRBJ2-7, with D unresolved. This CDR3 is built from 16 residues. The germline CDR1 and CDR2 sequences are LGHNA and YSLEER. Between the trimmed V and J ends, which lost 1 base and 5 bases, there was a span of 18 bases. CDR3 sequence (DNA): TGCGCCAGCAGCCAAGCGGTCGGGTCCACCCATCACGAGCAGTACTTC. Protein product: CASSQAVGSTHHEQYF.

The chain links TRBV5-4 to TRBJ2-7; no definite D call. The CDR3 extends over 13 amino acids. CDR1 is SGHNT, CDR2 YYREEE, per germline (reference sequence). V gave up 0 bases and J gave up 5 bases, with 9 bases separating them. Here the CDR3 DNA reads TGTGCCAGCAGCTTGGATCAGAGCGACGAGCAGTACTTC. It specifies CASSLDQSDEQYF.

The chain recombines TRBV9 with TRBJ2-5; D might be TRBD1 (5 bases). The CDR3 length is 16 residues. The ends were cut back, 3 bases at V and 2 bases at J, with 17 bases in the middle. Germline V gives CDR1 SGDLS, CDR2 YYNGEE. CDR3 nucleotides: TGTGCCAGCAGCGAAGGGGCGTACAGGTCACAAGAGACCCAGTACTTC. Translated, it gives CASSEGAYRSQETQYF.

The genes are TRBV4-1 and TRBJ1-1; possibly TRBD1 for D (5 bases). The CDR3 consists of 18 residues. Between the trimmed V and J ends, which lost 0 bases and 4 bases, there was a span of 21 bases. Germline V gene lookup returns CDR1 MGHRA and CDR2 YSYEKL. The CDR3 sequence is CASSQDWSGKVWSTEAFF. The CDR3 DNA follows: TGCGCCAGCAGCCAAGATTGGTCAGGGAAGGTGTGGTCCACTGAAGCTTTCTTT.

The chain employs TRBV6-1 and TRBJ1-2, with a possible D match to TRBD1 (5 bases). Trimming pared 5 bases from V and 8 bases from J, leaving 21 bases between. The CDR3 extends over 15 amino acids. The germline CDR1 and CDR2 sequences are MNHNS and SASEGT. In DNA, the CDR3 is TGTGCCAGCAGTCTAACAGGACTCTCCAACGGGGGCTACACCTTC. Its protein product is CASSLTGLSNGGYTF.

Turning to this clone: Other DNA sequences within the sample encode an identical CDR3. This chain uses TRBV6-5 with TRBJ2-5; no clear D gene. With 0 bases removed from V and 2 bases from J, the gap between germline ends came to 4 bases. In germline, CDR1 is MNHEY, CDR2 SVGAGI. This CDR3 has 13 amino acids. The CDR3 DNA is TGTGCCAGCAGTTACTCCCCGCAAGAGACCCAGTACTTC. Translation gives CASSYSPQETQYF.

The rearrangement joins TRBV28 to TRBJ2-1; 11 bases are shared with TRBD2. The CDR3 runs 15 residues. V lost 7 bases to trimming and J lost 7 bases; unmatched junction nucleotides: 9. The V gene's germline CDR1 is MDHEN and CDR2 SYDVKM. The CDR3 coding sequence is TGTGCCAGCACCTTCGGTAGCGGGGGGGGAAATGAGCAGTTCTTC. The encoded protein is CASTFGSGGGNEQFF.

The chain uses TRBV5-6 and TRBJ2-3; D perhaps matches TRBD1 (6 bases). The germline V gene has CDR1 SGHDT and CDR2 YYEEEE. The CDR3 is 14 residues long. Trimming left V 4 bases short and J 1 base short, with 10 bases between. The CDR3 region is CASSKDSRTDTQYF. The DNA of the CDR3 is TGTGCCAGCAGCAAGGACAGCCGCACAGATACGCAGTATTTT.

CDR3 nucleotide sequence: TGTGCCTGGAGTCCAATGAACACTGAAGCTTTCTTT. Translation gives CAWSPMNTEAFF. The J gene is TRBJ1-1, the V gene TRBV30; no clear D. V lost 2 bases and J lost 0, with 4 bases in between. The CDR3 length is 12 residues. Germline V lookup: CDR1 GTSNPN, CDR2 SVGIG (reference sequence).

This clone appeared a single time. V and J are TRBV27 and TRBJ1-4, with 7 bases matching TRBD1. The CDR3 runs 14 residues. The trim removed 6 bases at V and 7 bases at J, leaving 8 bases unmatched. Germline CDR1 reads MNHEY; CDR2 reads SMNVEV (reference sequence). The DNA for the CDR3 is TGTGCCAGCAGCCACAGGGGAAATCTTGAAAAACTGTTTTTT. This codes for CASSHRGNLEKLFF.